The next 9 T cell receptor beta chains were all read from a single sample in a study of PD-1 blockade in mismatch repair-deficient tumors. TCRdb's copy holds only in-frame clones and misses some; the assay was immunoSEQ multiplex PCR. The sample lists 100,000 to 150,000 clones, about 85% occurring once. The material was peripheral blood, obtained 44 weeks after starting pembrolizumab. These receptors were obtained from an adult with mismatch repair-deficient cancer.

This rearrangement joins TRBV4-3 to TRBJ2-7; 7 bases agree with TRBD1. The length of the CDR3 is 15 residues. Germline CDR1 and CDR2: LGHNA and YSLEER. Trimming at V came to 0 bases and at J to 4 bases, leaving 6 bases not matched to a gene. The CDR3 region is CASSQDWGQSYEQYF. The DNA of the CDR3 is TGCGCCAGCAGCCAAGATTGGGGACAGTCGTACGAGCAGTACTTC.

The gene calls are TRBV14 and TRBJ2-5, with a possible D match to TRBD2 (5 bases). The germline gives CDR1 SGHDN, CDR2 FVKESK. The CDR3 spans 15 residues. V gave up 2 bases and J gave up 1 base, with 11 bases separating them. The CDR3 DNA reads as TGTGCCAGCAGCCAACTAGCTGAGAGCCAAGAGACCCAGTACTTC. It codes for CASSQLAESQETQYF.

The chain combines TRBV30 with TRBJ2-7, with D hard to call. CDR3 length: 15 residues. Trimming shortened V by 4 bases and J by 3 bases, and 19 bases separated the two germline ends. CDR1 and CDR2 (germline): GTSNPN, SVGIG (reference sequence). Here the CDR3 reads CAWTHPNRELYEQYF. The CDR3 nucleotides read TGTGCCTGGACCCATCCAAACCGCGAACTCTACGAGCAGTACTTC.

The rearrangement joins TRBV5-1 to TRBJ1-1; no clear D. Germline V gives CDR1 SGHRS, CDR2 YFSETQ. CDR3 length: 16 residues. V was shortened by 0 bases and J by 1 base, with 13 bases between the two germline ends. The CDR3 DNA sequence: TGCGCCAGCAGCTTGGTGACAAACCCGGCGAACACTGAAGCTTTCTTT. Translation: CASSLVTNPANTEAFF.

This clone was observed many times. This sequence joins TRBV10-2 and TRBJ2-1; D possibly corresponds to TRBD1 (6 bases). V was clipped by 0 bases and J by 6 bases, with 12 bases between them. Germline V CDR1 and CDR2: WSHSY, SAAADI. The CDR3 contains 15 residues. The CDR3, as DNA: TGCGCCAGCAGTGAGTCGCCCGACAGGATCAATGAGCAGTTCTTC. Translating gives CASSESPDRINEQFF.

The V gene is TRBV28, the J gene TRBJ2-3, with D perhaps being TRBD1 or TRBD2 (6 bases each). The CDR3 has 13 amino acids. The V end lost 4 bases, the J end lost 6 bases, and 11 bases lay between the germline ends. Germline V lookup: CDR1 MDHEN, CDR2 SYDVKM. The CDR3 sequence is CASSWGATDTQYF. Here the CDR3 DNA reads TGTGCCAGCAGTTGGGGGGCTACGGATACGCAGTATTTT.

On this clone itself: Its ends do not fully match the called genes, so a read error is possible. The V gene is TRBV28, the J gene TRBJ2-2; a weak D match, TRBD2 (5 bases). The CDR3 extends over 15 amino acids. Germline-derived CDR1 and CDR2 are MDHEN and SYDVKM. The CDR3 coding sequence is TGTGCCAGCACTTTAAGCGGAACGAACACCGGGGAGCTGTTTTTT. Translation: CASTLSGTNTGELFF.

The CDR3 loop is CASSRNRLAGGETQYF. DNA for the CDR3: TGTGCCAGCAGCCGAAACCGACTAGCGGGAGGAGAGACCCAGTACTTC. V gene TRBV7-9 combines with J gene TRBJ2-5; TRBD2 agrees at 13 bases. The ends lost 5 bases at V and 4 bases at J; junction bases unmatched: 7. Germline values: CDR1 SEHNR, CDR2 FQNEAQ (reference sequence). There are 16 residues in the CDR3.

This chain links TRBV25-1 with TRBJ2-7; the D is unclear. Trimming cost V 2 bases and J 3 bases, with 14 bases left between them. Looked up from germline, CDR1 is MGHDK and CDR2 is SYGVNS. This CDR3 spans 15 amino acids. The CDR3 region is CASSESGLGVYEQYF. The CDR3 coding sequence is TGTGCCAGCAGTGAAAGTGGGCTAGGAGTCTACGAGCAGTACTTC.